The present entry profiles one T cell receptor beta chain with its context. Its antigen is as yet unknown. The data originate from a study of cytomegalovirus exposure and HLA in healthy donors. Study results and caveats: Later work found most CMV-associated TCR beta chains apparently HLA-restricted. In a later analysis, HLA-associated TCR beta chains were more clonally expanded than equally common others. For TCR beta chains, V- and J-gene trimming was later linked to a missense DCLRE1C variant. The productive fraction for most TCR beta V segments was about 90% or about 30% in an earlier analysis.

Both 60 Vbeta primers and 13 Jbeta primers went into the PCR. Data came from immunoSEQ multiplex PCR; TCRdb stores just in-frame clones and leaves some out. The sample has approximately 150,000 clones, around 73% seen once. Germline lookup yields CDR1 SEHNR and CDR2 FQNEAQ (reference sequence). The germline V and J ends were trimmed by 1 base and 5 bases, with 16 bases remaining between them. The CDR3 totals 16 residues. This receptor was identified in a female donor in good health and CMV-seronegative. The chain is built from TRBV7-9 and TRBJ2-3; possible D gene TRBD1, 6 bases. The sequencing sample was made of PBMCs. The CDR3 is CASSLERLDSGDTQYF. For the CDR3, the DNA is TGTGCCAGCAGCTTAGAACGCCTGGACAGTGGAGATACGCAGTATTTT. Filled out from reference TRBV7-9 and TRBJ2-3, the complete variable domain reads DTGVSQNPRHKITKRGQNVTFRCDPISEHNRLYWYRQTLGQGPEFLTYFQNEAQLEKSRLLSDRFSAERPKGSFSTLEIQRTEQGDSAMYLCASSLERLDSGDTQYFGPGTRLTVL.